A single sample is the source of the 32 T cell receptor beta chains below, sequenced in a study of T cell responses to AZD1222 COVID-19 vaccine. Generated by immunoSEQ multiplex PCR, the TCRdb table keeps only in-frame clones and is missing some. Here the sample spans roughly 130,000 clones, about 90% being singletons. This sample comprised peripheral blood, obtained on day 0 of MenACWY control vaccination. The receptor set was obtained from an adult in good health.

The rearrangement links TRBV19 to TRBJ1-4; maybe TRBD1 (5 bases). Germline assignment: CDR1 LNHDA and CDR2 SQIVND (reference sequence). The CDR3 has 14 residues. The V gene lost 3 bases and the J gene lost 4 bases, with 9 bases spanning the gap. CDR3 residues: CASSIGGGNEKLFF. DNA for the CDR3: TGTGCCAGTAGTATTGGGGGGGGTAATGAAAAACTGTTTTTT.

The chain's CDR3 is CAISEYSSNQPQHF. CDR3 in DNA: TGTGCCATCAGTGAGTACAGTTCCAATCAGCCCCAGCATTTT. This chain uses TRBV10-3 with TRBJ1-5; no clear D gene. Trimming removed 1 base from V and 3 bases from J, with 7 bases in between. The V gene's germline CDR1 is ENHRY and CDR2 SYGVKD. CDR3 length equals 14 residues.

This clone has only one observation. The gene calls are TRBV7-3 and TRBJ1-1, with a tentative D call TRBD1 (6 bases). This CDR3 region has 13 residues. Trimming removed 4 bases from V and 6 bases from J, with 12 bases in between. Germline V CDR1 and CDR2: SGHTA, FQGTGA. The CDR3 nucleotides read TGTGCCAGCAGCTCATTGGGGGCCGCTGAAGCTTTCTTT. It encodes CASSSLGAAEAFF.

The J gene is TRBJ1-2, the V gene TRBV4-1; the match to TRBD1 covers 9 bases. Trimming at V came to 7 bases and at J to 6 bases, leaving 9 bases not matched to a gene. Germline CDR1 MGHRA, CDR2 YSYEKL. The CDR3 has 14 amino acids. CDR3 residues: CASTVTGGRDGYTF. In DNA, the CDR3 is TGCGCCAGCACCGTTACAGGGGGCAGGGATGGCTACACCTTC.

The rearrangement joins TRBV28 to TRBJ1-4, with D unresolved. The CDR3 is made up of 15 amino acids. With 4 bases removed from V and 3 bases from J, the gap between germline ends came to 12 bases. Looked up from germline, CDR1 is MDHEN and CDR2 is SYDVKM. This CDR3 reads CASSSSVWANEKLFF. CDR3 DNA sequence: TGTGCCAGCAGTTCCTCGGTGTGGGCTAATGAAAAACTGTTTTTT.

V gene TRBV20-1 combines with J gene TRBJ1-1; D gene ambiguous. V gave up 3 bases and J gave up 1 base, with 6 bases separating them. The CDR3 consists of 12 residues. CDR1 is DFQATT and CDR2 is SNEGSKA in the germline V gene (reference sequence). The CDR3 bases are TGCAGTGCTAGTAGGGCGAACACTGAAGCTTTCTTT. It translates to CSASRANTEAFF.

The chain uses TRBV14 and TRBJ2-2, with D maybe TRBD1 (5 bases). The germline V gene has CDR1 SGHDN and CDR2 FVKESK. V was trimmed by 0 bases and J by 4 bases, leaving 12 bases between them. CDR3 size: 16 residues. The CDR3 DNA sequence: TGTGCCAGCAGCCAAGATGGGGCAGTAGGCACCGGGGAGCTGTTTTTT. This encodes CASSQDGAVGTGELFF.

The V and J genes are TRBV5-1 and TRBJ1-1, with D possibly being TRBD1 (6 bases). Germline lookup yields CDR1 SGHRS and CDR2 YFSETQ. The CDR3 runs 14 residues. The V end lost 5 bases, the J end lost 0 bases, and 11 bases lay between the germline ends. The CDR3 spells CASSQDSLNTEAFF. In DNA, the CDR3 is TGCGCCAGCAGTCAGGACAGCCTGAACACTGAAGCTTTCTTT. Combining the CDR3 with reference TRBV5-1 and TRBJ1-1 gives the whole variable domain KAGVTQTPRYLIKTRGQQVTLSCSPISGHRSVSWYQQTPGQGLQFLFEYFSETQRNKGNFPGRFSGRQFSNSRSEMNVSTLELGDSALYLCASSQDSLNTEAFFGQGTRLTVV.

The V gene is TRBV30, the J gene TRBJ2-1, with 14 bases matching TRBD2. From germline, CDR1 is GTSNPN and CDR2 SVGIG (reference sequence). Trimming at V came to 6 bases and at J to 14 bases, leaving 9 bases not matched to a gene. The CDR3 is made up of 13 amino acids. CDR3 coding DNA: TGTGCCTGTCCGGGACTAGCGGGAGTAAGAGAGTTCTTC. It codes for CACPGLAGVREFF.

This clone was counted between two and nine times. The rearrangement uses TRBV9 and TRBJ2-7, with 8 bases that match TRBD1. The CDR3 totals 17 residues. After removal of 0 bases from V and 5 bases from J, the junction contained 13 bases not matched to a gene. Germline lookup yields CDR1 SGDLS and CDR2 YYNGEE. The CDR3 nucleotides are TGTGCCAGCAGCGTAGTACCGCAGGGGGCCCGTGTGGACGAGCAGTACTTC. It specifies CASSVVPQGARVDEQYF.

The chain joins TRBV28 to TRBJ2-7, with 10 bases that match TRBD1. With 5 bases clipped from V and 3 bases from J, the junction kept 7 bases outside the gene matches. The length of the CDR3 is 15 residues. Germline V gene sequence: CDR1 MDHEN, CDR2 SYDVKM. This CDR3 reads CASSRPGTGVYEQYF. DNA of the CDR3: TGTGCCAGCAGTAGACCAGGGACAGGGGTCTACGAGCAGTACTTC.

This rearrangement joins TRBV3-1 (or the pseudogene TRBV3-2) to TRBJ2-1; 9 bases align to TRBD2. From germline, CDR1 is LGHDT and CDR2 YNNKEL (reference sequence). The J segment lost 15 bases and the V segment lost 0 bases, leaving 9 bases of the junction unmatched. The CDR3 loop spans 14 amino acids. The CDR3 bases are TGTGCCAGCAGCCAAGAATTGGCGGGAGGGCCTGCGTTCTTC. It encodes CASSQELAGGPAFF.

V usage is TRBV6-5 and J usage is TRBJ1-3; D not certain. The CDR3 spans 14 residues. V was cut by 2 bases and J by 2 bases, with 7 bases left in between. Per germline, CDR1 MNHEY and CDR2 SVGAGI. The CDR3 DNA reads TGTGCCAGCAGTTACAAAGGAGCTGGAAACACCATATATTTT. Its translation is CASSYKGAGNTIYF.

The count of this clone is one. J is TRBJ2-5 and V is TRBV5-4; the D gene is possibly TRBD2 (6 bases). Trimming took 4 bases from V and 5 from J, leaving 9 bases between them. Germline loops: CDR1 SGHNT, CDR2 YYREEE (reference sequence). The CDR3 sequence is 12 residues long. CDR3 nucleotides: TGTGCCAGCAGCGCGGAGGGGGAGACCCAGTACTTC. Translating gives CASSAEGETQYF.

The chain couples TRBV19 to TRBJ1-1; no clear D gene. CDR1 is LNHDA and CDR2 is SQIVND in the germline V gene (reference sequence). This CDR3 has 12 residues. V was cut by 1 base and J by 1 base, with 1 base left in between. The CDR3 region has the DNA TGTGCCAGTAGTATAGGGAACACTGAAGCTTTCTTT. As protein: CASSIGNTEAFF.

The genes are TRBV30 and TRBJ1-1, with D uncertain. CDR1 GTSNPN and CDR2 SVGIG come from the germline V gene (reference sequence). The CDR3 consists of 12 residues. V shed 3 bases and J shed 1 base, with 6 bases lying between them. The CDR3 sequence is CAWRGRNTEAFF. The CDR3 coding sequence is TGTGCCTGGAGGGGGAGGAACACTGAAGCTTTCTTT.

CDR3 bases: TGCGCCAGCAGCTTGTCGGAGACGAACACCGGGGAGCTGTTTTTT. Protein product: CASSLSETNTGELFF. The rearrangement links TRBV5-1 to TRBJ2-2; no firm D call. Per the germline V gene, CDR1 is SGHRS and CDR2 is YFSETQ. The CDR3 is 15 residues long. The ends were cut back, 1 base at V and 0 bases at J, with 7 bases in the middle.

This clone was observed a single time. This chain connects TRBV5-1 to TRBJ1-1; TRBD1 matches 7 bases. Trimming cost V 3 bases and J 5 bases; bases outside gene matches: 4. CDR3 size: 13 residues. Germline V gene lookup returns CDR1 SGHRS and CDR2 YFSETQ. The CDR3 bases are TGCGCCAGCAGCTCTGGGACAGCTACTGAAGCTTTCTTT. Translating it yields CASSSGTATEAFF.

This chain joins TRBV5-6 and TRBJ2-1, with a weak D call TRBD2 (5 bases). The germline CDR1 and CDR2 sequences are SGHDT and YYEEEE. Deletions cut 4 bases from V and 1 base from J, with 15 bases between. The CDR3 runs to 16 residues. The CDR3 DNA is TGTGCCAGCAGCATGCGGGTGCCTCTGTCCTACAATGAGCAGTTCTTC. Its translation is CASSMRVPLSYNEQFF.

The CDR3 spells CATARQGGTNQPQHF. The CDR3 bases are TGTGCCACTGCCCGGCAGGGAGGGACGAATCAGCCCCAGCATTTT. The rearrangement links TRBV7-2 to TRBJ1-5; tentatively, D is TRBD1 (5 bases). Germline assignment: CDR1 SGHTA and CDR2 FQGNSA. The CDR3 runs to 15 residues. V was clipped by 10 bases and J by 4 bases, with 20 bases between them.

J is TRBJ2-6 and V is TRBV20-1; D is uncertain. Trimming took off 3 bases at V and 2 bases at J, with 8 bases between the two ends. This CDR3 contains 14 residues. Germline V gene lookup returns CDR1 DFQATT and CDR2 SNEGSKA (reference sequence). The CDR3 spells CSASLGPGANVLTF. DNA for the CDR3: TGCAGTGCTAGTTTGGGCCCTGGGGCCAACGTCCTGACTTTC.

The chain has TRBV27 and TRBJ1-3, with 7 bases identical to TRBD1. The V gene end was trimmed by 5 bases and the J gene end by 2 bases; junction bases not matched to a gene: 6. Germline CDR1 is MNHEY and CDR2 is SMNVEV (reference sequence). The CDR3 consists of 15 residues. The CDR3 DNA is TGTGCCAGCAGTCCGACAGGGTGGGCTGGAAACACCATATATTTT. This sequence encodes CASSPTGWAGNTIYF.

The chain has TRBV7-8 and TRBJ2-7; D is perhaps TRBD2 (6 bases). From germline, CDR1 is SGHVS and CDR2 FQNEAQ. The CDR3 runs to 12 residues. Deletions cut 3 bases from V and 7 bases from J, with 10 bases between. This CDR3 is CASSLTEGEQYF. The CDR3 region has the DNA TGTGCCAGCAGCTTGACGGAGGGAGAGCAGTACTTC.

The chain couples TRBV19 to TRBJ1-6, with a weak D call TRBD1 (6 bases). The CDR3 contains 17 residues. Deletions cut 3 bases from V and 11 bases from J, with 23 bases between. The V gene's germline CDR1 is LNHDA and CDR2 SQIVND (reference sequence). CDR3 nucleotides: TGTGCCAGTAGTATGAGGGCAGGAGCCAGGGGAATGACACCCCTCCACTTT. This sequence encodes CASSMRAGARGMTPLHF.

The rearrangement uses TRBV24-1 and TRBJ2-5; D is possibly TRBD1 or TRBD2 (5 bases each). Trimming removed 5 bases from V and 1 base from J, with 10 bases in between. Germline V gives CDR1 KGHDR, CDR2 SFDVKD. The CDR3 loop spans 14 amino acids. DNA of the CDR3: TGTGCCACCAGTGGTCCGGGGACCCAAGAGACCCAGTACTTC. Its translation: CATSGPGTQETQYF.

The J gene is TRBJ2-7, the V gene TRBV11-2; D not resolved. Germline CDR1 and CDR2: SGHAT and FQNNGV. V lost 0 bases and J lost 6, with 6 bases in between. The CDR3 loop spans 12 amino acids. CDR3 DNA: TGTGCCAGCAGCTTAGAACAGCTCGAGCAGTACTTC. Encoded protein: CASSLEQLEQYF.

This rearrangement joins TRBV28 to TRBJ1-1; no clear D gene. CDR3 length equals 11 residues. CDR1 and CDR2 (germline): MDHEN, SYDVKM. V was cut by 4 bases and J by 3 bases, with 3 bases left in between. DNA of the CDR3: TGTGCCAGCAGTTCGGACACTGAAGCTTTCTTT. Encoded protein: CASSSDTEAFF. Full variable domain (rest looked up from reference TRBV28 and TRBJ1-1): DVKVTQSSRYLVKRTGEKVFLECVQDMDHENMFWYRQDPGLGLRLIYFSYDVKMKEKGDIPEGYSVSREKKERFSLILESASTNQTSMYLCASSSDTEAFFGQGTRLTVV.

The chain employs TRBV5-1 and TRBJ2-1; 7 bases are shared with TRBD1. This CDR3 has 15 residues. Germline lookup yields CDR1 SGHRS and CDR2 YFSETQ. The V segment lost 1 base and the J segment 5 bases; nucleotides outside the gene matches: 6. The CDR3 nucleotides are TGCGCCAGCAGCTTGTTAGGGGGCAACAACAATGAGCAGTTCTTC. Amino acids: CASSLLGGNNNEQFF. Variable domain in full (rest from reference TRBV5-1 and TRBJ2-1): KAGVTQTPRYLIKTRGQQVTLSCSPISGHRSVSWYQQTPGQGLQFLFEYFSETQRNKGNFPGRFSGRQFSNSRSEMNVSTLELGDSALYLCASSLLGGNNNEQFFGPGTRLTVL.

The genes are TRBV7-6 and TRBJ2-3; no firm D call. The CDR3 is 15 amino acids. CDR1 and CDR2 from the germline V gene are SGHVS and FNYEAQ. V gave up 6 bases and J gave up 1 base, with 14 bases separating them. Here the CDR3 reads CASSEQRKGTDTQYF. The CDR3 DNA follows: TGTGCCAGCAGTGAACAGCGTAAGGGCACAGATACGCAGTATTTT.

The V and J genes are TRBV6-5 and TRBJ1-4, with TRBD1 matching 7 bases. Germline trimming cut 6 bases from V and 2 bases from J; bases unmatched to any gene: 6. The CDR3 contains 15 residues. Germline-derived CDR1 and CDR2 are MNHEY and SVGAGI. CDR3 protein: CASRLDRATNEKLFF. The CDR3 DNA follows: TGTGCCAGCAGGCTTGACAGGGCCACTAATGAAAAACTGTTTTTT.

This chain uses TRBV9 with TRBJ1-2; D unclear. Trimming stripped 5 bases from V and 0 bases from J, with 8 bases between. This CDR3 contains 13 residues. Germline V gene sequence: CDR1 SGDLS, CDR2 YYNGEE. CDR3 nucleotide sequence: TGTGCCAGCAGTCATAGATCTAACTATGGCTACACCTTC. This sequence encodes CASSHRSNYGYTF.

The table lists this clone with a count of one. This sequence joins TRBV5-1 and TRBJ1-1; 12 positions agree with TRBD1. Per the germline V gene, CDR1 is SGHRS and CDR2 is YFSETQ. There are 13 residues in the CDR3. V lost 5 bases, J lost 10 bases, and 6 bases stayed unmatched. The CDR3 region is CASSRDRGLRAFF. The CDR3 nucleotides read TGCGCCAGCAGTCGGGACAGGGGGCTTAGAGCTTTCTTT.